This T cell receptor beta chain was obtained from a study of blood T cell repertoires in COVID-19. Overall study: Samples taken during acute and convalescent COVID-19 were collected in the United States, Italy and Spain. PBMCs, B-cell-depleted T cells, or T cells were the source of the cDNA or gDNA that made up the material.

Per the authors' pipeline: Amplifying reference gene primers gave estimates of nucleated cell counts. Sequencing used immunoSEQ multiplex PCR; TCRdb keeps in-frame clones, though not all of them. V, J and clone size are taken as reported in that table, and D and trimming were inferred from the DNA itself. The table lists fewer than 250,000 clones, 65% to 85% of them singletons, with around 8.7% in the top ten. The V gene's germline CDR1 is LGHNA and CDR2 YNFKEQ. Trimming pared 2 bases from V and 2 bases from J, leaving 7 bases between. The CDR3 runs to 15 residues. The sequenced sample was peripheral blood. The receptor was derived from a woman aged 45-65 years with acute or convalescent COVID-19. This chain uses TRBV4-2 with TRBJ2-6; TRBD1 might be the D (6 bases). The CDR3 region has the DNA TGTGCCAGCAGCCAAACAGGGACTGGGGCCAACGTCCTGACTTTC. This gives the protein CASSQTGTGANVLTF.